These 14 T cell receptor beta chains were all obtained from the same sample, sequenced in a study of response to subunit inactivated influenza vaccine. MiXCR, run by TCRdb on the RT-PCR reads, gives a single entry per CDR3 protein. The sample lists hundreds of thousands of distinct CDR3 sequences, 15% to 17% occurring once. The sample here was PBMCs from blood, taken 11 to 12 days after vaccination. The receptors come from a man between 50 and 59 years old who received an inactivated influenza vaccine.

This clonotype was recorded many times. The chain joins TRBV6-2 or TRBV6-3 to TRBJ2-7; 7 bases line up with TRBD2. The CDR3 loop spans 14 amino acids. Germline V CDR1 and CDR2: MNHEY, SVGEGT. J was trimmed by 4 bases and V by 2 bases; bases with no gene match: 5. CDR3 amino acids: CASSYAGVGYEQYF. CDR3 sequence (DNA): TGTGCCAGCAGTTACGCGGGAGTAGGTTACGAGCAGTACTTC.

This chain connects TRBV4-3 to TRBJ1-4, with 9 positions matching TRBD1. Germline trimming cut 1 base from V and 6 bases from J; bases unmatched to any gene: 3. The CDR3 extends over 15 amino acids. Germline V gene sequence: CDR1 LGHNA, CDR2 YSLEER. CDR3 region: CASSQGTGVDEKLFF. For the CDR3, the DNA is TGCGCCAGCAGCCAAGGGACAGGGGTGGATGAAAAACTGTTTTTT.

This clonotype was seen only a few times. This chain joins TRBV4-3 and TRBJ2-1, with 13 positions matching TRBD2. J lost 3 bases, V lost 0 bases, and 8 bases had no gene match. CDR3 length equals 19 residues. CDR1 LGHNA and CDR2 YSLEER come from the germline V gene. CDR3: CASSQDPAGTSGIYNEQFF. The CDR3, as DNA: TGCGCCAGCAGCCAAGATCCGGCCGGGACTAGCGGGATCTACAATGAGCAGTTCTTC.

The rearrangement uses TRBV5-5 and TRBJ2-7; the D is unclear. Trimming took off 0 bases at V and 4 bases at J, with 14 bases between the two ends. CDR3 size: 15 residues. Germline CDR1 reads SGHKS; CDR2 reads YYEKEE (reference sequence). The CDR3: CASSLDRVYSYEQYF. CDR3 bases: TGTGCCAGCAGCTTGGACAGAGTGTATTCTTACGAGCAGTACTTC.

The CDR3 nucleotides read TGTGCCAGCAGCTGGGACAGGGGGCTATGGGGCTACACCTTC. Translated, it gives CASSWDRGLWGYTF. This rearrangement joins TRBV28 to TRBJ1-2; 12 nucleotides agree with TRBD1. The germline CDR1 and CDR2 sequences are MDHEN and SYDVKM. Trimming cost V 6 bases and J 8 bases; bases outside gene matches: 7. The CDR3 sequence is 14 residues long.

The chain couples TRBV7-6 to TRBJ2-2, with 9 nucleotides matching TRBD1. Germline V lookup: CDR1 SGHVS, CDR2 FNYEAQ. J lost 4 bases, V lost 7 bases, and 10 bases had no gene match. CDR3 length equals 16 residues. CDR3 coding DNA: TGTGCCAGCACGGAGGGACAGGGCGTGACCACCGGGGAGCTGTTTTTT. It is translated as CASTEGQGVTTGELFF.

In its sample, this clonotype was seen a few times. The gene calls are TRBV5-1 and TRBJ2-1, with TRBD2 matching 8 bases. Trimming removed 4 bases from V and 0 bases from J; junction bases left unmatched: 6. The CDR3 has 16 residues. CDR1 is SGHRS, CDR2 YFSETQ, per germline. The chain's CDR3 is CASSAERGSSYNEQFF. The CDR3 nucleotides are TGCGCCAGCAGCGCTGAGCGGGGGAGCTCCTACAATGAGCAGTTCTTC. Combining the CDR3 with reference TRBV5-1 and TRBJ2-1 gives the whole variable domain KAGVTQTPRYLIKTRGQQVTLSCSPISGHRSVSWYQQTPGQGLQFLFEYFSETQRNKGNFPGRFSGRQFSNSRSEMNVSTLELGDSALYLCASSAERGSSYNEQFFGPGTRLTVL.

The chain joins TRBV7-8 to TRBJ2-3; D unclear. Germline CDR1 reads SGHVS; CDR2 reads FQNEAQ. The CDR3 contains 14 residues. Between the trimmed V and J ends, which lost 6 bases and 2 bases, there was a span of 12 bases. The CDR3 spells CASRPRANTDTQYF. The DNA for the CDR3 is TGTGCCAGCAGGCCTCGGGCAAACACAGATACGCAGTATTTT. The full variable domain, in which reference TRBV7-8 and TRBJ2-3 provide the parts outside the CDR3, is GAGVSQSPRYKVAKRGQDVALRCDPISGHVSLFWYQQALGQGPEFLTYFQNEAQLDKSGLPSDRFFAERPEGSVSTLKIQRTQQEDSAVYLCASRPRANTDTQYFGPGTRLTVL.

This rearrangement joins TRBV5-1 to TRBJ2-7, with TRBD1 as a possible D gene (6 bases). CDR3 length equals 16 residues. V lost 4 bases and J 5 bases, leaving 22 bases between the germline ends. The germline V gene has CDR1 SGHRS and CDR2 YFSETQ. CDR3 loop: CASSRPGQGVLDEQYF. The CDR3 bases are TGCGCCAGCAGCAGACCGGGACAAGGGGTTTTGGACGAGCAGTACTTC.

The V gene is TRBV7-6, the J gene TRBJ2-2; D might be TRBD2 (6 bases). Germline V gives CDR1 SGHVS, CDR2 FNYEAQ. There are 14 residues in the CDR3. V shed 5 bases and J shed 6 bases, with 13 bases lying between them. The CDR3 coding sequence is TGTGCCAGCAGCCTAGGGGAGGTGTCCGGGGAGCTGTTTTTT. Protein: CASSLGEVSGELFF.

This clonotype occurred a few times. The chain combines TRBV20-1 with TRBJ2-1, with 12 bases lining up with TRBD2. The germline CDR1 and CDR2 sequences are DFQATT and SNEGSKA (reference sequence). The CDR3 is 14 residues long. V lost 3 bases, J lost 7 bases, and 4 bases stayed unmatched. CDR3 DNA sequence: TGCAGTGCTAGGGACACTAGCGGGAGGAATGAGCAGTTCTTC. It is translated as CSARDTSGRNEQFF.

For the CDR3, the DNA is TGTGCCAGCAGCCCGCAGGGGAACGTAAGACCCACAGATACGCAGTATTTT. It encodes CASSPQGNVRPTDTQYF. The chain employs TRBV5-5 and TRBJ2-3; a weak D match, TRBD1 (6 bases). V lost 4 bases, J lost 2 bases, and 20 bases lay in between. The CDR3 is 17 residues long. The germline V gene has CDR1 SGHKS and CDR2 YYEKEE (reference sequence). Full variable domain (remainder filled in from reference TRBV5-5 and TRBJ2-3): DAGVTQSPTHLIKTRGQQVTLRCSPISGHKSVSWYQQVLGQGPQFIFQYYEKEERGRGNFPDRFSARQFPNYSSELNVNALLLGDSALYLCASSPQGNVRPTDTQYFGPGTRLTVL.

This clonotype was seen more than once but under ten times. The chain links TRBV28 to TRBJ2-3; D gene unclear. This CDR3 is 15 amino acids long. Per germline, CDR1 MDHEN and CDR2 SYDVKM. The V and J ends lost 0 bases and 1 base respectively, with 8 bases between them. The CDR3 here is CASSLWGARTDTQYF. In nucleotides, the CDR3 is TGTGCCAGCAGTTTATGGGGCGCTCGCACAGATACGCAGTATTTT.

This chain joins TRBV4-2 and TRBJ2-7; 7 bases fit TRBD1. The V gene's germline CDR1 is LGHNA and CDR2 YNFKEQ. This CDR3 spans 14 amino acids. V was pared by 0 bases and J by 5 bases, with 4 bases of the junction left unmatched. The CDR3 nucleotides are TGTGCCAGCAGCCAAGACGGGACAGTAAACGAGCAGTACTTC. Protein: CASSQDGTVNEQYF.